The 26 T cell receptor beta chains below all came from one sample that was sequenced in a study of response to subunit inactivated influenza vaccine. TCRdb independently ran MiXCR on the RT-PCR reads; one entry per CDR3 protein. The sample includes hundreds of thousands of distinct CDR3 sequences, more than 15% of them seen just once. This material consisted of CD4+ T cells sorted from PBMCs, taken less than 30 months after vaccination. All receptors come from a man aged 50-75 years who received an inactivated influenza vaccine.

The V call is TRBV5-1, the J call TRBJ2-5; D is possibly TRBD1 (5 bases). The germline CDR1 and CDR2 sequences are SGHRS and YFSETQ. CDR3 length: 14 residues. The ends were cut back, 0 bases at V and 4 bases at J, with 10 bases in the middle. DNA of the CDR3: TGCGCCAGCAGCTTGGAGCAGGGCCTAGAGACCCAGTACTTC. It is translated as CASSLEQGLETQYF.

This clonotype has more than one count but fewer than ten. The chain couples TRBV6-5 to TRBJ2-2; 8 positions match TRBD2. Germline values: CDR1 MNHEY, CDR2 SVGAGI. The CDR3 runs 17 residues. With 0 bases clipped from V and 2 bases from J, the junction kept 5 bases outside the gene matches. The CDR3 region is CASSYSSAGGNTGELFF. The CDR3 DNA follows: TGTGCCAGCAGTTACTCATCGGCGGGAGGAAACACCGGGGAGCTGTTTTTT.

This clonotype was detected a few times. The chain has TRBV20-1 and TRBJ2-2, with 10 bases that match TRBD2. Trimming at V came to 0 bases and at J to 2 bases, leaving 3 bases not matched to a gene. Germline V lookup: CDR1 DFQATT, CDR2 SNEGSKA (reference sequence). The CDR3 extends over 16 amino acids. The CDR3 DNA reads TGCAGTGCTAGAGAGACTAGCGGGTTCAACACCGGGGAGCTGTTTTTT. It encodes CSARETSGFNTGELFF.

The V gene is TRBV10-3, the J gene TRBJ2-3; D is perhaps TRBD1 (5 bases). Trimming stripped 5 bases from V and 6 bases from J, with 15 bases between. This CDR3 is 14 amino acids long. In germline, CDR1 is ENHRY, CDR2 SYGVKD. CDR3 coding DNA: TGTGCCATCAGTAATTCCCAGGGTCGGGATACGCAGTATTTT. The encoded protein is CAISNSQGRDTQYF.

This clonotype has a handful of counts. The chain carries TRBV3-1 and TRBJ2-2; a possible D gene is TRBD1 (5 bases). Between the trimmed V and J ends, which lost 2 bases and 7 bases, there was a span of 11 bases. This CDR3 spans 14 amino acids. The germline V gene encodes CDR1 LGHDT and CDR2 YNNKEL (reference sequence). The DNA of the CDR3 is TGTGCCAGCAGCCAACTGGGGCTTAGCGGGGAGCTGTTTTTT. Protein: CASSQLGLSGELFF.

This chain joins TRBV4-1 and TRBJ2-4; 10 nucleotides align to TRBD2. The length of the CDR3 is 18 residues. Per the germline V gene, CDR1 is MGHRA and CDR2 is YSYEKL. With 8 bases clipped from V and 0 bases from J, the junction kept 13 bases outside the gene matches. The CDR3 nucleotides read TGCGCCAGCGGCACCCCCGGAGCGGGAGGGCTAGCCAAAAACATTCAGTACTTC. This sequence encodes CASGTPGAGGLAKNIQYF.

Only a few counts were recorded for this clonotype. The chain employs TRBV5-1 and TRBJ2-7; D unresolved. Trimming left V 4 bases short and J 2 bases short, with 13 bases between. Germline V gene lookup returns CDR1 SGHRS and CDR2 YFSETQ. This CDR3 region has 14 residues. For the CDR3, the DNA is TGCGCCAGCAGCCTGGACGGAACTACCTACGAGCAGTACTTC. Translated, it gives CASSLDGTTYEQYF.

This clonotype was recorded a few times. The chain links TRBV5-6 to TRBJ2-2; D possibly matches TRBD1 or TRBD2 (5 bases each). V was pared by 4 bases and J by 4 bases, with 8 bases between. The length of the CDR3 is 13 residues. In germline, CDR1 is SGHDT, CDR2 YYEEEE. The chain's CDR3 is CASSGGITGELFF. The DNA for the CDR3 is TGTGCCAGCAGCGGGGGTATCACCGGGGAGCTGTTTTTT. Looking up the rest from reference TRBV5-6 and TRBJ2-2 gives the full variable domain: DAGVTQSPTHLIKTRGQQVTLRCSPKSGHDTVSWYQQALGQGPQFIFQYYEEEERQRGNFPDRFSGHQFPNYSSELNVNALLLGDSALYLCASSGGITGELFFGEGSRLTVL.

Remarks on this clonotype: This may be a read error, as it is one base from a much larger clone. The DNA for the CDR3 is TGTGCCAGCACCCTCAATATGGGCGTTCAGTACTTC. As protein: CASTLNMGVQYF. The chain has TRBV12-3 or TRBV12-4 and TRBJ2-4; D not certain. V was trimmed by 7 bases and J by 11 bases, leaving 15 bases between them. This CDR3 is built from 12 residues.

This clonotype was observed many times. The chain is built from TRBV6-1 and TRBJ2-3, with 8 bases aligning to TRBD2. Germline V gene lookup returns CDR1 MNHNS and CDR2 SASEGT. Germline trimming cut 6 bases from V and 3 bases from J; bases unmatched to any gene: 14. CDR3 length: 17 amino acids. In nucleotides, the CDR3 is TGTGCCAGCAGGACCCAACCGTTAGCGGGAATGACAGATACGCAGTATTTT. It codes for CASRTQPLAGMTDTQYF.

Worth noting for this clonotype: No conserved phenylalanine or tryptophan ends this CDR3, so it is likely a read error. This sequence joins TRBV2 and TRBJ1-3; unclear D gene. Trimming pared 9 bases from V and 0 bases from J, leaving 9 bases between. This CDR3 has 13 residues. Germline lookup yields CDR1 SNHLY and CDR2 FYNNEI. DNA of the CDR3: TGTGCCAGTCGGGGTTCCTCTGGAAACACCATATATATT. This gives the protein CASRGSSGNTIYI.

The rearrangement links TRBV20-1 to TRBJ2-7; TRBD1 or TRBD2 may be the D gene (5 bases each). The germline V gene encodes CDR1 DFQATT and CDR2 SNEGSKA (reference sequence). CDR3 length: 14 amino acids. This chain's CDR3 is CNAYSRDDAYEQYF. For the CDR3, the DNA is TGCAATGCCTACTCCCGGGACGACGCCTACGAGCAGTACTTC.

This chain uses TRBV10-3 with TRBJ2-7, with TRBD2 matching 9 bases. In germline, CDR1 is ENHRY, CDR2 SYGVKD. The trim removed 10 bases at V and 4 bases at J, leaving 14 bases unmatched. This CDR3 spans 15 amino acids. The CDR3 sequence: CATNSRLADDYEQYF. In DNA, the CDR3 is TGTGCCACCAATTCTCGACTAGCGGACGATTACGAGCAGTACTTC.

The chain combines TRBV21-1 with TRBJ1-2. TRBV21-1 is listed as a pseudogene. This CDR3 region has 18 residues. CDR3 sequence (DNA): TGTGCCAGCAGCAAAGGGAAGACGGCGGGAGGGGGGGATTATGGCTACACCTTC. This encodes CASSKGKTAGGGDYGYTF.

This clonotype came up a few times. CDR3 in DNA: TGTGCCAGCAGTGGATGGCGGGGGGGTAACAATGAGCAGTTCTTC. Protein product: CASSGWRGGNNEQFF. The chain carries TRBV2 and TRBJ2-1; 9 positions agree with TRBD2. In germline, CDR1 is SNHLY, CDR2 FYNNEI. CDR3 length: 15 residues. The trim removed 4 bases at V and 5 bases at J, leaving 6 bases unmatched.

This rearrangement joins TRBV25-1 to TRBJ2-7; D is unclear. Germline assignment: CDR1 MGHDK and CDR2 SYGVNS. CDR3 size: 16 residues. Trimming pared 0 bases from V and 4 bases from J, leaving 16 bases between. The CDR3 is CASSEYIRASRYEQYF. As DNA, the CDR3 is TGTGCCAGCAGTGAATATATTCGGGCTAGTCGTTACGAGCAGTACTTC.

This clonotype appeared many times. The chain carries TRBV5-6 and TRBJ2-1; unclear D gene. The CDR3 spans 15 residues. CDR1 SGHDT and CDR2 YYEEEE come from the germline V gene. The V end lost 2 bases, the J end lost 0 bases, and 9 bases lay between the germline ends. Here the CDR3 DNA reads TGTGCCAGCAGCTTTGCCCGAAGCTCCTACAATGAGCAGTTCTTC. Its translation: CASSFARSSYNEQFF.

This chain joins TRBV10-3 and TRBJ2-3; D may be TRBD1 (6 bases). Germline loops: CDR1 ENHRY, CDR2 SYGVKD. V was pared by 6 bases and J by 2 bases, with 12 bases between. The length of the CDR3 is 14 residues. CDR3 in DNA: TGTGCCATCAGCGGACAGACCTTCACAGATACGCAGTATTTT. Translated, it gives CAISGQTFTDTQYF.

This sequence joins TRBV24-1 and TRBJ2-1, with a weak D call TRBD1 (6 bases). Trimming pared 0 bases from V and 2 bases from J, leaving 10 bases between. The germline V gene has CDR1 KGHDR and CDR2 SFDVKD. The CDR3 loop spans 16 amino acids. CDR3 sequence reads: CATSDLRQGTYNEQFF. The CDR3 coding sequence is TGTGCCACCAGTGATTTGCGTCAGGGGACCTACAATGAGCAGTTCTTC.

The genes are TRBV6-1 and TRBJ2-5; the match to TRBD1 covers 9 bases. The V segment lost 6 bases and the J segment 3 bases; nucleotides outside the gene matches: 8. The length of the CDR3 is 15 residues. Germline V gene sequence: CDR1 MNHNS, CDR2 SASEGT. The CDR3 region has the DNA TGTGCCAGCAGCCGGGCGACAGGGGGGAAAGAGACCCAGTACTTC. It yields the protein CASSRATGGKETQYF.

The rearrangement joins TRBV11-1 to TRBJ2-3, with unresolved D. Germline loops: CDR1 SGHAT, CDR2 FQDESV (reference sequence). With 5 bases removed from V and 0 bases from J, the gap between germline ends came to 15 bases. The CDR3 contains 16 residues. The CDR3 bases are TGTGCCAGCAGCCCAAGTACCGGTCCTAGCACAGATACGCAGTATTTT. It translates to CASSPSTGPSTDTQYF. Full variable domain (outside the CDR3, taken from reference TRBV11-1 and TRBJ2-3): EAEVAQSPRYKITEKSQAVAFWCDPISGHATLYWYRQILGQGPELLVQFQDESVVDDSQLPKDRFSAERLKGVDSTLKIQPAELGDSAMYLCASSPSTGPSTDTQYFGPGTRLTVL.

The chain joins TRBV20-1 to TRBJ2-7; TRBD1 matches 8 bases. This CDR3 region has 16 residues. The junction had 14 bases not matched to a gene; V was cut back by 1 base and J by 6 bases. The germline CDR1 and CDR2 sequences are DFQATT and SNEGSKA (reference sequence). The CDR3 region has the DNA TGCAGTGCTAGAGCAGGGGGCGAGACTAGACTATCCGAGCAGTACTTC. Translating it yields CSARAGGETRLSEQYF.

The chain recombines TRBV12-3 or TRBV12-4 with TRBJ1-2; D possibly corresponds to TRBD1 (6 bases). The CDR3 loop spans 15 amino acids. V lost 8 bases, J lost 5 bases, and 21 bases lay in between. The CDR3 spells CASGARQAGAYGYTF. The CDR3 DNA sequence: TGTGCCAGCGGGGCAAGACAGGCGGGGGCATATGGCTACACCTTC.

This clonotype was picked up one time. This CDR3 reads CATSPRGGQETQYF. The CDR3, as DNA: TGTGCCACCAGCCCCAGGGGGGGCCAAGAGACCCAGTACTTC. The chain combines TRBV15 with TRBJ2-5; the D call may be TRBD1 or TRBD2 (7 bases each). V lost 5 bases, J lost 1 base, and 11 bases lay in between. The CDR3 totals 14 residues. The V gene's germline CDR1 is LNHNV and CDR2 YYDKDF (reference sequence).

This clonotype occurred once. This rearrangement joins TRBV3-1 to TRBJ1-5; D ambiguous. Trimming stripped 3 bases from V and 6 bases from J, with 6 bases between. CDR1 and CDR2 (germline): LGHDT, YNNKEL (reference sequence). The CDR3 extends over 12 amino acids. CDR3 nucleotides: TGTGCCAGCAGCCATGGCCGTCAGCCCCAGCATTTT. Its protein is CASSHGRQPQHF.

The genes are TRBV5-1 and TRBJ2-6, with D maybe TRBD1 (7 bases). V shed 0 bases and J shed 2 bases, with 12 bases lying between them. Looked up from germline, CDR1 is SGHRS and CDR2 is YFSETQ. This CDR3 region has 17 residues. In DNA form, the CDR3 reads TGCGCCAGCAGCTTGGGACAGGGCGGGACTGGGGCCAACGTCCTGACTTTC. Translated: CASSLGQGGTGANVLTF.